Listed here are 5 T cell receptor beta chains from one sample, sequenced in a study of blood T cell repertoires in COVID-19. The table came from immunoSEQ multiplex PCR; TCRdb's copy has only in-frame clones and leaves some out. The sample lists about 69,000 clones, 79% occurring once. The material sequenced was peripheral blood. These receptors were obtained from a human donor in a cohort sampled during active COVID-19.

V is TRBV18 and J is TRBJ2-7, with 11 bases identical to TRBD1. V shed 6 bases, J shed 4 bases, and the junction held 8 bases outside the gene matches. This CDR3 has 15 residues. Germline V lookup: CDR1 KGHSH, CDR2 LQKENI. The CDR3 DNA is TGTGCCAGCTCCCAAGGACAGGGGGCAGAATACGAGCAGTACTTC. This encodes CASSQGQGAEYEQYF. Full variable domain (outside the CDR3, taken from reference TRBV18 and TRBJ2-7): NAGVMQNPRHLVRRRGQEARLRCSPMKGHSHVYWYRQLPEEGLKFMVYLQKENIIDESGMPKERFSAEFPKEGPSILRIQQVVRGDSAAYFCASSQGQGAEYEQYFGPGTRLTVT.

V gene TRBV5-4 combines with J gene TRBJ2-7; D perhaps matches TRBD1 (6 bases). From germline, CDR1 is SGHNT and CDR2 YYREEE (reference sequence). The V end was cut by 0 bases, the J end by 2 bases, with 12 bases between. The CDR3 is made up of 15 amino acids. In nucleotides, the CDR3 is TGTGCCAGCAGCTTGGCAGGGGTAAATACCTACGAGCAGTACTTC. Protein sequence: CASSLAGVNTYEQYF.

This chain uses TRBV18 with TRBJ2-7, with 10 bases matching TRBD1. The V segment lost 2 bases and the J segment 4 bases; nucleotides outside the gene matches: 8. Germline V gene sequence: CDR1 KGHSH, CDR2 LQKENI. This CDR3 contains 16 residues. CDR3 sequence: CASSPGTGAPVYEQYF. In nucleotides, the CDR3 is TGTGCCAGCTCACCAGGGACAGGGGCCCCGGTGTACGAGCAGTACTTC.

The V call is TRBV6-5, the J call TRBJ2-7, with D possibly TRBD2 on 5 matching bases. Germline loops: CDR1 MNHEY, CDR2 SVGAGI. This CDR3 contains 15 residues. The V gene lost 0 bases and the J gene lost 5 bases, with 14 bases spanning the gap. The CDR3 region is CASSYSRGSIHEQYF. In DNA form, the CDR3 reads TGTGCCAGCAGTTACTCGAGAGGGAGTATCCACGAGCAGTACTTC.

This clone was observed once. V gene TRBV5-1 combines with J gene TRBJ2-1, with 11 nucleotides matching TRBD2. V gave up 3 bases and J gave up 5 bases; unmatched junction bases: 4. The CDR3 covers 15 residues. The germline CDR1 and CDR2 sequences are SGHRS and YFSETQ. CDR3 sequence: CASSSTSGGHNEQFF. Written as DNA, the CDR3 is TGCGCCAGCAGCTCTACTAGCGGGGGACACAATGAGCAGTTCTTC.